The rows below give T cell receptor beta chains drawn from one sample of a study of shared clonotypes between healthy human individuals. The repertoire was sequenced with immunoSEQ multiplex PCR; TCRdb's copy has only in-frame clones and lacks some. The sample shows 450,000 to 500,000 clones, around 73% of them seen only once. Sequenced input: PBMCs. The receptors were sampled from a woman between 40 and 50 years old in good health. Some clones in this sample may be carry-over from other donors' samples. Each CDR3 is given with its conserved first and last residue. D genes are given only for firm matches. Size values are once, few and many counts, or a class for expanded clones, and some rows have none.

TRBJ2-6 TRBV5-1 NA NA TGCGCCAGCAGCTCCTCAGGGTCTGGGGCCAACGTCCTGACTTTC CASSSSGSGANVLTF
TRBJ2-5 TRBV11-2 NA NA TGTGCCAGCAGCTTAGAAGGGTTCCCATTGGAGACCCAGTACTTC CASSLEGFPLETQYF
TRBJ1-2 TRBV27 NA TRBD1 TGTGCCAGCAGTACAGGGACAGGGAATGGCTACACCTTC CASSTGTGNGYTF
TRBJ1-2 TRBV11-2 NA NA TGTGCCAGCAGCTTAGCAGCCTCTAACTATGGCTACACCTTC CASSLAASNYGYTF
TRBJ1-1 TRBV11-3 NA NA TGTGCCAGCAGCTTAGGCGGACAGAGGAACACTGAAGCTTTCTTT CASSLGGQRNTEAFF
TRBJ2-2 TRBV7-3 NA TRBD2 TGTGCCAGCAGCCCGGGACTAGCGGGAGTTGACACCGGGGAGCTGTTTTTT CASSPGLAGVDTGELFF
TRBJ2-1 TRBV28 few TRBD2 TGTGCCAGCACCGTAGCGGGACTCTACAATGAGCAGTTCTTC CASTVAGLYNEQFF
TRBJ1-5 TRBV19 NA NA TGTGCCAGTAGTGAAGGCCAACAGGAGAATCAGCCCCAGCATTTT CASSEGQQENQPQHF
TRBJ2-5 TRBV5-1 NA NA TGCGCCAGCAGCTACCGGGAACAAGAGACCCAGTACTTC CASSYREQETQYF
TRBJ2-2 TRBV28 once NA TGTGCCAGCAGTTCCCCCCTTGGGCCCGGGGAGCTGTTTTTT CASSSPLGPGELFF
TRBJ2-7 TRBV7-9 NA TRBD2 TGTGCCAGCAGCCCGAATGGTACGGGAGGAACCCTTAGGACCTACGAGCAGTACTTC CASSPNGTGGTLRTYEQYF
TRBJ1-2 TRBV4-1 few NA TGCGCCAGCAGCCCGGACACGGCTATCTATGGCTACACCTTC CASSPDTAIYGYTF
TRBJ1-2 TRBV29-1 NA NA TGCAGCGTAAGTTCTAACTATGGCTACACCTTC CSVSSNYGYTF
TRBJ2-3 TRBV5-1 NA NA TGCGCCAGCAGCTTGGTAGGGGACTCTAGCACAGATACGCAGTATTTT CASSLVGDSSTDTQYF
TRBJ2-1 TRBV28 NA TRBD1 TGTGCCAGCAGTTTATGGGGACAGGGGAGGGATGAGCAGTTCTTC CASSLWGQGRDEQFF
TRBJ2-3 TRBV7-9 NA NA TGTGCCAGCAGCTTAGCCCCGGGATTCACAGATACGCAGTATTTT CASSLAPGFTDTQYF
TRBJ1-5 TRBV5-1 NA NA TGCGCCAGCAGCGAGGGGAGCAATCAGCCCCAGCATTTT CASSEGSNQPQHF
TRBJ1-3 TRBV2 NA NA TGTGCCAGCAGTGGGTTGACCGTCTCTGGAAACACCATATATTTT CASSGLTVSGNTIYF
TRBJ1-2 TRBV5-3 few TRBD1 TGTGCCAGAAGGGGACAGGGGCACTCGATGGATGGCTACACCTTC CARRGQGHSMDGYTF
TRBJ2-1 TRBV5-4 NA TRBD2 TGTGCCAGCAGCCCTAGCGGGATCTCCTACAATGAGCAGTTCTTC CASSPSGISYNEQFF
TRBJ2-5 TRBV5-1 NA NA TGCGCCAGCAGCGTCTTCCAAGAGACCCAGTACTTC CASSVFQETQYF
TRBJ2-7 TRBV9 NA NA TGTGCCAGCAGCGGAGGGGCCGGGGGCTCCTACGAGCAGTACTTC CASSGGAGGSYEQYF
TRBJ1-2 TRBV6-1 once NA TGTGCCAGCTCCCGAGAAGGGGTAGGTGGCTACACCTTC CASSREGVGGYTF
TRBJ1-2 TRBV27 NA NA TGTGCCAGCAGTGCAACAGGGAACTATGGCTACACCTTC CASSATGNYGYTF
TRBJ2-7 TRBV30 NA NA TGTGCCTGGAGTCCAAGCTCCTACGAGCAGTACTTC CAWSPSSYEQYF
TRBJ2-1 TRBV9 NA TRBD2 TGTGCCAGCAGCGCCTCCCCCGCACTAGCGGGAGCAAATGAGCAGTTCTTC CASSASPALAGANEQFF
TRBJ2-7 TRBV5-6 NA TRBD2 TGTGCCAGCAGCTTGTTAGGGTGGCTAGCGGGAGAGGGCGAGCAGTACTTC CASSLLGWLAGEGEQYF
TRBJ2-2 TRBV19 NA NA TGTGCCAGTAGTAAGGACTACACCGGGGAGCTGTTTTTT CASSKDYTGELFF
TRBJ2-3 TRBV6-5 once NA TGTGTCAGCAATCCGGGAGTGGGCACAGATACGCAGTATTTT CVSNPGVGTDTQYF
TRBJ1-3 TRBV30 NA NA TGTGCCTGGGTCAGGGGAAAAGGAAACACCATATATTTT CAWVRGKGNTIYF
TRBJ2-3 TRBV27 NA TRBD1 TGTGCCAGCAGTCCGGGGACAGCTGGCACAGATACGCAGTATTTT CASSPGTAGTDTQYF
TRBJ2-7 TRBV29-1 NA TRBD1 TGCAGCGTCCTCCTCCGGGACAGGGGCTCCTACGAGCAGTACTTC CSVLLRDRGSYEQYF
TRBJ1-2 TRBV7-2 NA NA TGTGCCAGCAGCTTAGGGGGTCAATCCTATGGCTACACCTTC CASSLGGQSYGYTF
TRBJ1-4 TRBV6-6 NA NA TGTGCCAGCAGTTACTCGACATACGAAAATGAAAAACTGTTTTTT CASSYSTYENEKLFF
TRBJ1-1 TRBV7-3 NA TRBD1 TGTGCCAGCAGCTCAGGAACAGGGGGCTTCGCTGAAGCTTTCTTT CASSSGTGGFAEAFF
TRBJ2-5 TRBV7-9 NA TRBD2 TGTGCCAGCAGCTGGGGAAGCGGGGGCACCCAGTACTTC CASSWGSGGTQYF
TRBJ2-7 TRBV29-1 NA NA TGCAGCGCCCAGAATGCGGGCAAATACGAGCAGTACTTC CSAQNAGKYEQYF
TRBJ2-3 TRBV7-2 NA TRBD2 TGTGCCAGCAGCGATAGCGGGAGGGCCTGGGATACGCAGTATTTT CASSDSGRAWDTQYF
TRBJ1-2 TRBV5-1 NA NA TGCGCCAGCAGCCCTGTCGGGGAGGCTTGGTATGGCTACACCTTC CASSPVGEAWYGYTF
TRBJ2-7 TRBV4-2 NA NA TGTGCCAGCAGCCAGGAGGCTAGCATAAGACGCGAGCAGTACTTC CASSQEASIRREQYF
TRBJ2-5 TRBV7-2 NA NA TGTGCCAGCAGCTTGGACTATTCGCAGACCCAGTACTTC CASSLDYSQTQYF
TRBJ1-2 TRBV14 NA NA TGTGCCAGCAGCCCCAGCGGCGGCAAGGGCTATGGCTACACCTTC CASSPSGGKGYGYTF
TRBJ2-6 TRBV10-3 NA TRBD2 TGTGCCATCAGTGAGGCGGGAGGGCCGTCTGGGGCCAACGTCCTGACTTTC CAISEAGGPSGANVLTF
TRBJ1-3 TRBV6-5 NA NA TGTGCCAGCAGCCGGGGACGAACTTGGACTGACACCATATATTTT CASSRGRTWTDTIYF
TRBJ1-2 TRBV15 NA TRBD1 TGTGCCACCAGCACAGGACAGGGGGCGCTCGGCTATGGCTACACCTTC CATSTGQGALGYGYTF
TRBJ2-1 TRBV5-6 NA TRBD2 TGTGCCAGCAGCGGGGGACTAGCGGGCTCCTACAATGAGCAGTTCTTC CASSGGLAGSYNEQFF
TRBJ2-7 TRBV29-1 few NA TGCAGCGTTGTGCTAATGAAGTCAGACGAGCAGTACTTC CSVVLMKSDEQYF
TRBJ2-7 TRBV6-5 NA TRBD2 TGTGCCAGCGTTAGCGGGTTCAGCTCCTACGAGCAGTACTTC CASVSGFSSYEQYF